The present TCR beta chain was sequenced within a study of blood T cell repertoires in COVID-19. Trimming removed 6 bases at V and 4 bases at J, with 18 bases between. The CDR3 has 15 amino acids. The germline gives CDR1 SNHLY, CDR2 FYNNEI. Generated by immunoSEQ multiplex PCR, the TCRdb table keeps only in-frame clones and is missing some. The sample records roughly 250,000 clones, 85% to 95% being singletons. The sample taken for sequencing was PBMCs or T cells enriched from blood (not recorded which). The chain combines TRBV2 with TRBJ1-2, with D possibly TRBD1 on 5 matching bases. The TCR was taken from a woman between 18 and 29 years old who had recovered from COVID-19. For the CDR3, the DNA is TGTGCCAGCAGCCCTACCAGGGTCTCCGGCTATGGCTACACCTTC. Encoded protein: CASSPTRVSGYGYTF. The complete variable domain, with remaining parts taken from reference TRBV2 and TRBJ1-2, reads EPEVTQTPSHQVTQMGQEVILRCVPISNHLYFYWYRQILGQKVEFLVSFYNNEISEKSEIFDDQFSVERPDGSNFTLKIRSTKLEDSAMYFCASSPTRVSGYGYTFGSGTRLTVV.